The clone carrying this T cell receptor (beta chain) was observed once. Its specificity is unknown. This sample stems from a study of shared clonotypes between healthy human individuals. Study-level background: Three plates were used per donor for CD4 naive, three for CD4 memory, two for CD8 naive and one for CD8 memory.

The repertoire was sequenced with immunoSEQ multiplex PCR; TCRdb's copy has only in-frame clones and lacks some. The sample carries around 2.1 million clones, about 94% recorded once. General study results and limits: Represented diversity (both genetic and exposure-history) was limited by the small number of donors. Naive subsets tended to show greater estimated richness than memory subsets.

This receptor was obtained from a man aged 18-30 years in good health. The sequencing sample was made of naive CD4+ T cells sorted from blood. Subset indicated: CD45RA+ positively selected.

This CDR3 reads CASVVGGPTGELFF. The CDR3 bases are TGTGCCAGCGTCGTCGGGGGTCCCACCGGGGAGCTGTTTTTT. V usage is TRBV28 and J usage is TRBJ2-2, with TRBD2 as a possible D gene (6 bases). The CDR3 runs to 14 residues. CDR1 and CDR2 (germline): MDHEN, SYDVKM. Between the trimmed V and J ends, which lost 8 bases and 4 bases, there was a span of 14 bases.